This T cell receptor (beta chain) was profiled in a study of shared T cell receptors in the human thymus. The table came from immunoSEQ multiplex PCR; TCRdb's copy has only in-frame clones and leaves some out. The sample lists 720,000 or so clones, 80% to 90% seen once, with approximately 0.01% in the top ten. CDR1 is SQVTM and CDR2 is ANQGSEA in the germline V gene. This CDR3 has 16 residues. V dropped 5 bases and J dropped 6 bases, with 23 bases sitting between them. In addition, the sample was reused for a study of human thymus T cells. That source reports: Healthy Finnish infants undergoing corrective surgery for congenital heart defects provided the donor material. Thymic samples were excised during corrective heart operations. The authors found apparently biased V and J gene usage in thymic and blood repertoires. Reports from related research described highly overlapping thymic repertoires among unrelated individuals.

The clonotype was recovered from a girl younger than two with a congenital heart defect. Sequencing was done on a sample of thymocytes. The chain recombines TRBV29-1 with TRBJ1-5, with a tentative D call TRBD1 (6 bases). CDR3 nucleotides: TGCAGCGTTCGTGGGGAGCACAGGGTTGTCGGTCAGCCCCAGCATTTT. Translating gives CSVRGEHRVVGQPQHF. Full variable domain (rest looked up from reference TRBV29-1 and TRBJ1-5): SAVISQKPSRDICQRGTSLTIQCQVDSQVTMMFWYRQQPGQSLTLIATANQGSEATYESGFVIDKFPISRPNLTFSTLTVSNMSPEDSSIYLCSVRGEHRVVGQPQHFGDGTRLSIL.